This T cell receptor beta chain was identified in a study of molecular identifiers for immune sequencing clone quantification. Regarding the study as a whole: Clones above 20 RNA copies contained over 97% of effector molecules but under 1% of naive ones. Highly expanded clone sizes could end up underestimated if a barcode were shared by identical TCR molecules.

One entry per CDR3 protein, called by TCRdb with MiXCR from the PCR reads. The table shows approximately 500,000 distinct CDR3 sequences, with around 21% occurring only once. Comments on this clonotype: Its specificity is not known.

The sequence came from a human donor in good health. Some libraries in this study had Jurkat cell RNA spiked in. Specimen: naive CD8+ T cells from blood, with Jurkat cell RNA spiked in. Subset specified: FACS-sorted CD8+CD4-CCR7+CD45RA+ naive T cells.

CDR3 loop: CASSQTGSLTDTQYF. The CDR3 bases are TGCGCCAGCAGCCAGACAGGTTCCCTCACAGATACGCAGTATTTT. V usage is TRBV4-1 and J usage is TRBJ2-3, with a possible D match to TRBD1 (6 bases). Germline V gene sequence: CDR1 MGHRA, CDR2 YSYEKL. The CDR3 loop spans 15 amino acids. Trimming cost V 3 bases and J 2 bases, with 12 bases left between them.